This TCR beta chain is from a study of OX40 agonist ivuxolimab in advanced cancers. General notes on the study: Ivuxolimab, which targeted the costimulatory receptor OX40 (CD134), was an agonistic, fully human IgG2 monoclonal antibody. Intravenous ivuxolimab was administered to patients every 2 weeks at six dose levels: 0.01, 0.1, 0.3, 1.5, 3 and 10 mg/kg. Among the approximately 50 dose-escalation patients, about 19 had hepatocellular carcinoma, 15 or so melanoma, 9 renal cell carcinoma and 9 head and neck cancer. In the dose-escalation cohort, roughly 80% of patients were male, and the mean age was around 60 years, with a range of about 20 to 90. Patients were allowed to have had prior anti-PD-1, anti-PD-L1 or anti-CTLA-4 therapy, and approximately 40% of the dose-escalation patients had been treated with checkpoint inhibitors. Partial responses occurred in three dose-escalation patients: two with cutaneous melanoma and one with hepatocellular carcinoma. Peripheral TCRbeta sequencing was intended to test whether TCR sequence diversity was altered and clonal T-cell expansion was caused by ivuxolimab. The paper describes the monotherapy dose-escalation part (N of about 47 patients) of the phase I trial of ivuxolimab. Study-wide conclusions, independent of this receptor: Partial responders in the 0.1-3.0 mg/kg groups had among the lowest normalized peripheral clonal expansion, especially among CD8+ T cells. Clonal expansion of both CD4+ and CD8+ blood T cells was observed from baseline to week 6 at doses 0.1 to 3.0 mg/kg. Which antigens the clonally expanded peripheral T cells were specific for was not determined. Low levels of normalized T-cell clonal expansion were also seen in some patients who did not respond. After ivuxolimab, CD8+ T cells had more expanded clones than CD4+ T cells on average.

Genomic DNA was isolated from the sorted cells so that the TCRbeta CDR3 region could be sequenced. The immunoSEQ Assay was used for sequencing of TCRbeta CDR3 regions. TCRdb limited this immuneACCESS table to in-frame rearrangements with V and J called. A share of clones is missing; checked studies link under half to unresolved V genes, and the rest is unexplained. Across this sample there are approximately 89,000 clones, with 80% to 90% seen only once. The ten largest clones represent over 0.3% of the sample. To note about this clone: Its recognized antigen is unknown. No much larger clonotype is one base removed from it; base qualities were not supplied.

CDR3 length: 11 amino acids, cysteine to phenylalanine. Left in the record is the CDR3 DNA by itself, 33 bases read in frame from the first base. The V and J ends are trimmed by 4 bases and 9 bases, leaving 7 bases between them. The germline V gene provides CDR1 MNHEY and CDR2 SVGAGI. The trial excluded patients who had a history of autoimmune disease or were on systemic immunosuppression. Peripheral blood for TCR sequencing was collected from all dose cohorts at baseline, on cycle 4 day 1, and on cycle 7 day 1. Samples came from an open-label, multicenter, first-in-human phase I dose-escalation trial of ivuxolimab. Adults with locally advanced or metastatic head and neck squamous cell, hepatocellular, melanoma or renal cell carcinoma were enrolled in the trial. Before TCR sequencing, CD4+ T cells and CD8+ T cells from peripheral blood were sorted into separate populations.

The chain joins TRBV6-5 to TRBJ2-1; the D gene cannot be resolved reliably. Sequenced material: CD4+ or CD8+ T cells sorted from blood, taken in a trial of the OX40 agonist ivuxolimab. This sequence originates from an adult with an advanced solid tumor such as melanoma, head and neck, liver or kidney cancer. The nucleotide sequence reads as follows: TGTGCCAGCAGTTCTGGGATTGAGCAGTTCTTC. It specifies CASSSGIEQFF.